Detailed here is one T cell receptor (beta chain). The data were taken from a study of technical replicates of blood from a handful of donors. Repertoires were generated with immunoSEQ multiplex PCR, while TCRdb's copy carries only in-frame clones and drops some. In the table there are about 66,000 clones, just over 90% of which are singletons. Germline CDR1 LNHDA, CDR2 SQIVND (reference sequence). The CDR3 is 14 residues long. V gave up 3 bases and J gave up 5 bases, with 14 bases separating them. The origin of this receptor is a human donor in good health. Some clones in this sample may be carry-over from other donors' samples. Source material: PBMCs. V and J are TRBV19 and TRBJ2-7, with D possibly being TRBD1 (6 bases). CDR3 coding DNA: TGTGCCAGTAGTATCGGCCAGGGGATCCACGAGCAGTACTTC. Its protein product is CASSIGQGIHEQYF.